This paragraph reports one T cell receptor (beta chain). Its antigen is as yet unknown. Total RNA, at least 6 micrograms per sample, was extracted from PBMCs. This sample stems from a study of blood T cells in healthy people across ages. Study-wide findings and caveats: TCR beta diversity was tightly associated with the proportion of naive T cells. Without sorted subsets, naive and antigen-experienced compartments could not be conclusively compared.

V trimming: 3 bases; J trimming: 5 bases; junction bases outside the gene matches: 14. The CDR3 is made up of 16 amino acids. The germline CDR1 and CDR2 sequences are DFQATT and SNEGSKA (reference sequence). Together with a sample-barcoded 5' primer, a J-beta primer mix was included in a second PCR lasting 7 to 11 cycles. The template-switch adaptor, which had 12 random nucleotides, put a tag on each cDNA molecule. Each CDR3 protein gets one entry after TCRdb re-called the 5' RACE reads with MiXCR. The sample includes 550,000 to 600,000 distinct CDR3 sequences, around 48% seen only once; the top ten take 20% to 25%.

The J gene is TRBJ1-1, the V gene TRBV20-1; the match to TRBD1 covers 8 bases. The clonotype comes from a man older than 75 in good health. Sequencing used blood. CDR3 in DNA: TGCAGTGCTAGCGTACCTAGGACAGGGCCCCGGACTGAAGCTTTCTTT. This translates into CSASVPRTGPRTEAFF.